This TCR beta chain was identified during a study of T cells in Graves' hyperthyroidism and ophthalmopathy. CDR1 is LNHDA and CDR2 is SQIVND in the germline V gene (reference sequence). V dropped 4 bases and J dropped 4 bases, with 16 bases sitting between them. This CDR3 spans 15 amino acids. TCR beta CDR3 sequences were amplified from RNA transcripts. The HTBI primer set was used in a first-round RT-PCR of the TCR CDR3. TCRdb processed the multiplex PCR reads anew with MiXCR; each CDR3 protein has one entry. Altogether about 700,000 distinct CDR3 sequences are present, 14% being singletons, with the ten largest covering roughly 10%.

The genes are TRBV19 and TRBJ1-2; a weak D match, TRBD1 (5 bases). The sequence derives from a woman aged 18-29 years with Graves' hyperthyroidism. The specimen sequenced was blood. The CDR3 loop is CASSTGDGAVYGYTF. The CDR3 DNA reads TGTGCCAGTAGTACCGGCGATGGGGCGGTCTATGGCTACACCTTC.